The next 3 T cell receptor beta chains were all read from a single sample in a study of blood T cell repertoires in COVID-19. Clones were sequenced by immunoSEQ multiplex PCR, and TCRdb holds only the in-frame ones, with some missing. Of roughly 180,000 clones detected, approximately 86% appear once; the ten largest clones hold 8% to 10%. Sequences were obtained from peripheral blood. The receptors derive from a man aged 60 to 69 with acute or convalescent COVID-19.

The CDR3 region is CASSPPSVRNTEAFF. The CDR3 nucleotides are TGTGCCAGCTCACCACCGTCTGTCAGGAACACTGAAGCTTTCTTT. This sequence joins TRBV18 and TRBJ1-1; D remains ambiguous. Deletions cut 0 bases from V and 1 base from J, with 9 bases between. CDR1 KGHSH and CDR2 LQKENI come from the germline V gene. This CDR3 contains 15 residues.

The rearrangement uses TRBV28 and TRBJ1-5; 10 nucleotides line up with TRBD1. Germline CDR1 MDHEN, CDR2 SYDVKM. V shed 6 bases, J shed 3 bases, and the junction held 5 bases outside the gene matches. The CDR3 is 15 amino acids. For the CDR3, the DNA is TGTGCCAGCAGCTCAGGACAGGGGGACAATCAGCCCCAGCATTTT. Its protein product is CASSSGQGDNQPQHF.

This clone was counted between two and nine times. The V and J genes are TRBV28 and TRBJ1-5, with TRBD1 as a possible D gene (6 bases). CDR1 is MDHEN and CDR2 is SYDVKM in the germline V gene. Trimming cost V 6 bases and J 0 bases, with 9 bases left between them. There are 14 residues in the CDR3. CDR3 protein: CASRGTNSNQPQHF. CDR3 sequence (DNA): TGTGCCAGCAGGGGGACAAATAGCAATCAGCCCCAGCATTTT. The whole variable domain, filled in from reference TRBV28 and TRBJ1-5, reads DVKVTQSSRYLVKRTGEKVFLECVQDMDHENMFWYRQDPGLGLRLIYFSYDVKMKEKGDIPEGYSVSREKKERFSLILESASTNQTSMYLCASRGTNSNQPQHFGDGTRLSIL.